This T cell receptor beta chain comes out of a study of cytomegalovirus exposure and HLA in healthy donors. Regarding the study as a whole: The authors listed 150 to 200 TCR beta chains as cytomegalovirus-associated. Reportedly, cytomegalovirus status was diagnosed with high sensitivity and specificity. Rarity characterized most TCR sequences, yet some public TCRs appeared in many donors.

For this clone: As yet, its antigen is unknown.

Some clones are missing from TCRdb's copy, which holds only in-frame ones; the method was immunoSEQ multiplex PCR. The table records a few hundred thousand clones, 70% to 90% of them present only once. The CDR3 extends over 11 amino acids. The V and J ends lost 7 bases and 0 bases respectively, with 4 bases between them. The V gene's germline CDR1 is SNHLY and CDR2 FYNNEI. V gene TRBV2 combines with J gene TRBJ2-7, with D hard to call. The sequenced sample consisted of PBMCs. The TCR was taken from a woman aged 18-29 years in good health and CMV-seronegative. The CDR3 is CASKSSYEQYF. DNA for the CDR3: TGTGCCAGCAAGAGCTCCTACGAGCAGTACTTC.